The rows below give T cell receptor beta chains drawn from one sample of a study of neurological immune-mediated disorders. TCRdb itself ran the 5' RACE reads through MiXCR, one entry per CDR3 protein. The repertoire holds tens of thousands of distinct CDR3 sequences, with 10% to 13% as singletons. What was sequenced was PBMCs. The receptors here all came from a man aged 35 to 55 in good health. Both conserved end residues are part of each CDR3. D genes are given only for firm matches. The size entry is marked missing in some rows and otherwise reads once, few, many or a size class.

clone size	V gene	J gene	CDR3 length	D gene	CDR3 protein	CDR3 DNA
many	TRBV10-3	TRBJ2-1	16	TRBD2	CAISVYVRRGGNEQFF	TGTGCCATCAGTGTTTACGTGCGGCGGGGGGGGAATGAGCAGTTCTTC
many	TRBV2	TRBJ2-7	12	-	CASTRGSYEQYF	TGTGCCAGCACTCGGGGCAGCTACGAGCAGTACTTC
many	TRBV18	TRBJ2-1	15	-	CASSLWQGVDNEQFF	TGTGCCAGCTCACTGTGGCAGGGCGTCGACAATGAGCAGTTCTTC
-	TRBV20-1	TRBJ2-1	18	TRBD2	CSAEAILAGGRLDNEQFF	TGCAGTGCCGAGGCGATACTAGCGGGGGGACGTTTGGACAATGAGCAGTTCTTC
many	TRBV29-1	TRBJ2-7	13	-	CSVETESSYEQYF	TGCAGCGTTGAGACAGAGTCATCCTACGAGCAGTACTTC
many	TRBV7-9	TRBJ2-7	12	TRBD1	CASNTLQGEQYF	TGTGCCAGCAACACGTTACAGGGGGAGCAGTACTTC
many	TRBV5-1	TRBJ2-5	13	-	CASSLDGPETQYF	TGCGCCAGCAGCTTGGACGGCCCCGAGACCCAGTACTTC
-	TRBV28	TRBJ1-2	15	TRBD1	CASSFIPRGGSGYTF	TGTGCCAGCAGTTTCATCCCCAGAGGGGGCAGCGGCTACACCTTC
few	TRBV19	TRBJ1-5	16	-	CASSIGQVSGNQPQHF	TGTGCCAGTAGTATCGGCCAGGTTAGCGGCAATCAGCCCCAGCATTTT
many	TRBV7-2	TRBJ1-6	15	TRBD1	CASSSWDRGLLPLHF	TGTGCCAGCAGCTCCTGGGACAGGGGGCTACTTCCCCTCCACTTT
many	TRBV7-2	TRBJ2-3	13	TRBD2	CASRPPTGGGQYF	TGTGCCAGCAGACCCCCGACGGGGGGGGGGCAGTATTTT
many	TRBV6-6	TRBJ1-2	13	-	CASSYDRDYGYTF	TGTGCCAGCAGTTACGACCGGGACTATGGCTACACCTTC
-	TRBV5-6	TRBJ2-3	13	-	CASRLQGRDTQYF	TGTGCCAGCCGACTACAGGGAAGAGATACGCAGTATTTT
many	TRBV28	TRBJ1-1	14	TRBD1	CASRDREKNTEAFF	TGTGCCAGTCGGGACAGGGAAAAGAACACTGAAGCTTTCTTT
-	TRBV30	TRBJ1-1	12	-	CAWKLMNTEAFF	TGTGCCTGGAAATTAATGAACACTGAAGCTTTCTTT
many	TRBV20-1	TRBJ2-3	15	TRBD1	CSATPRGILTDTQYF	TGCAGTGCTACCCCCAGGGGGATTCTGACAGATACGCAGTATTTT
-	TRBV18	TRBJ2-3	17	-	CASSDKGRNPLTDTQYF	TGTGCCAGCTCTGACAAAGGACGGAACCCACTCACAGATACGCAGTATTTT
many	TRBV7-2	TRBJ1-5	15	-	CASSLGLYSNQPQHF	TGTGCCAGCAGCTTAGGACTGTATAGCAATCAGCCCCAGCATTTT
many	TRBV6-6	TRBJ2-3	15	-	CASSSVLEGTDTQYF	TGTGCCAGCAGTTCCGTGTTGGAGGGTACAGATACGCAGTATTTT
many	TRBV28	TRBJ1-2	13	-	CASRPPGDTGYTF	TGTGCCAGCAGACCCCCGGGGGATACTGGCTACACCTTC
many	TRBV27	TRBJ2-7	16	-	CASSLSEGFSSYEQYF	TGTGCCAGCAGTTTATCGGAGGGTTTCTCCTCCTACGAGCAGTACTTC
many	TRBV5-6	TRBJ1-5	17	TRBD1	CASSSGMGQGVNQPQHF	TGTGCCAGCAGCTCTGGGATGGGACAGGGAGTCAATCAGCCCCAGCATTTT
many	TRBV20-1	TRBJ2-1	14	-	CSARALEIYNEQFF	TGCAGTGCTAGAGCCCTAGAGATCTACAATGAGCAGTTCTTC
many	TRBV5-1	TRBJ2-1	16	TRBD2	CASGLAGLAFNNEQFF	TGCGCCAGTGGACTCGCGGGACTAGCTTTTAACAATGAGCAGTTCTTC
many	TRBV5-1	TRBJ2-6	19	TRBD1	CASSFAPHGTGPGANVLTF	TGCGCCAGCAGCTTCGCGCCACACGGGACAGGGCCTGGGGCCAACGTCCTGACTTTC
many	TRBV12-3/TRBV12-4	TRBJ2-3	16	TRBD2	CASSLAGGFGTDTQYF	TGTGCCAGCAGTTTAGCGGGAGGGTTCGGGACAGATACGCAGTATTTT
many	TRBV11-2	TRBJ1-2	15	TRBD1	CASSAGTGEEQRPNF	TGTGCCAGCAGCGCCGGGACAGGGGAAGAACAACGACCCAACTTC
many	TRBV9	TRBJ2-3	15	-	CASSVVGLITDTQYF	TGTGCCAGCAGCGTAGTAGGCTTAATCACAGATACGCAGTATTTT
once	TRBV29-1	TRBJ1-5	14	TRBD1	CSVSTGTANQPQHF	TGCAGCGTTTCGACCGGGACAGCTAATCAGCCCCAGCATTTT
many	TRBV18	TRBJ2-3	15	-	CASSPRVETSDTQYF	TGTGCCAGCTCACCACGGGTGGAGACGTCAGATACGCAGTATTTT
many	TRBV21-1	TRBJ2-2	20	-	CASSNNASGNSEIPTGELFF	TGTGCCAGCAGCAACAACGCTAGCGGGAATTCGGAGATTCCGACCGGGGAGCTGTTTTTT
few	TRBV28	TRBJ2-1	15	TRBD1	CASSFGTVEYNEQFF	TGTGCCAGCAGTTTCGGGACAGTGGAGTACAATGAGCAGTTCTTC
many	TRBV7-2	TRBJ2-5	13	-	CASSLDRQETQYF	TGTGCCAGCAGCTTAGACCGCCAAGAGACCCAGTACTTC
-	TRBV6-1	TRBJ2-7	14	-	CASSEVSLSYEQYF	TGTGCCAGCAGTGAGGTTAGTCTATCCTACGAGCAGTACTTC
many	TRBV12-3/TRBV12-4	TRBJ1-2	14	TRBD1	CASSRDRVIYGYTF	TGTGCCAGTTCACGGGACAGGGTGATCTATGGCTACACCTTC
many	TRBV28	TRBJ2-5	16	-	CASLDGAATLQETQYF	TGTGCCAGCCTGGACGGGGCAGCCACCCTTCAAGAGACCCAGTACTTC